These 7 T cell receptor beta chains share one sample of origin, sequenced in a study of T cell repertoires in cytomegalovirus infection. From the reads, TCRdb called clonotypes with MiXCR, one entry per CDR3 protein. The sample contains 600,000 to 700,000 distinct CDR3 sequences, roughly 33% of which appear only once. These TCRs are of unknown antigen specificity. Material: cultured PBMCs, obtained from culture after CMV antigen stimulation. The receptors originated from a human donor in good health (CMV status not recorded). Some clones in this sample may be carry-over from other donors' samples.

The J gene is TRBJ2-1, the V gene TRBV2; 9 bases align to TRBD2. This CDR3 contains 15 residues. CDR1 is SNHLY and CDR2 is FYNNEI in the germline V gene. The V and J ends lost 6 bases and 0 bases, in that order; junction bases with no gene match: 3. CDR3 in amino acids: CASRASGTSYNEQFF. CDR3 nucleotides: TGTGCCAGCAGAGCTAGCGGGACCTCCTACAATGAGCAGTTCTTC.

In this sample, this clonotype turned up a few times. The junction and the germline gene differ at one end; a read error may be behind it. V is TRBV7-2 and J is TRBJ1-1; possible D gene TRBD1, 6 bases. The CDR3 has 13 amino acids. CDR1 and CDR2 (germline): SGHTA, FQGNSA. CDR3 nucleotide sequence: TGTGCCAGCAGGTTAGGGGGAAACACTGAAGCTTTCTTT. Translating it yields CASRLGGNTEAFF.

The rearrangement joins TRBV7-6 to TRBJ2-7, with D perhaps TRBD2 (5 bases). The CDR3 is 13 residues long. V lost 2 bases, J lost 4 bases, and 9 bases lay in between. Germline V lookup: CDR1 SGHVS, CDR2 FNYEAQ. Written as DNA, the CDR3 is TGTGCCAGCAGCTTAATACTAGAATACGAGCAGTACTTC. Its protein product is CASSLILEYEQYF.

This clonotype occurred many times. Germline and junction disagree at one end, which may indicate a read error. The rearrangement uses TRBV7-2 and TRBJ2-3; 10 bases are a match to TRBD2. The length of the CDR3 is 16 residues. The germline V gene has CDR1 SGHTA and CDR2 FQGNSA. The CDR3 nucleotides are TGTGCCAGCAGCTTATCTATCAGCGGGGGGGCTATAGTCGGCTCTTTT. This encodes CASSLSISGGAIVGSF.

The J gene is TRBJ2-1, the V gene TRBV6-5; TRBD2 matches at 12 bases. The length of the CDR3 is 19 residues. The germline V gene encodes CDR1 MNHEY and CDR2 SVGAGI. V dropped 4 bases and J dropped 1; count of bases not matched to a gene: 11. The CDR3 here is CASSFTTSGGQSSYNEQFF. CDR3 in DNA: TGTGCCAGCAGTTTTACGACTAGCGGGGGCCAATCATCCTACAATGAGCAGTTCTTC.

The V gene is TRBV30, the J gene TRBJ1-5; D may be TRBD1 (5 bases). In germline, CDR1 is GTSNPN, CDR2 SVGIG (reference sequence). Trimming removed 2 bases from V and 2 bases from J, with 7 bases in between. The CDR3 has 13 residues. CDR3 sequence reads: CAWSLGGNQPQHF. DNA of the CDR3: TGTGCCTGGAGTTTGGGGGGCAATCAGCCCCAGCATTTT.

This clonotype was counted only a few times. The rearrangement links TRBV28 to TRBJ2-1; 9 positions agree with TRBD1. This CDR3 contains 15 residues. The trim removed 7 bases at V and 7 bases at J, leaving 11 bases unmatched. Germline values: CDR1 MDHEN, CDR2 SYDVKM. CDR3 coding DNA: TGTGCCAGCACCCCGGCGGGACAGGGAGATAATGAGCAGTTCTTC. It translates to CASTPAGQGDNEQFF.